The present TCR beta chain was sequenced within a study of T cells in Graves' hyperthyroidism and ophthalmopathy. Overall study findings and caveats: In the analysis, a 13 V-J model separated ophthalmopathy from stable hyperthyroidism.

Amplification targeted TCR beta CDR3 regions from RNA transcripts. HTBI primers were the set used in a first-round RT-PCR of the TCR CDR3. TCRdb re-called the multiplex PCR reads through MiXCR, storing one row per CDR3 protein. The data contain about 640,000 distinct CDR3 sequences, around 21% of them singletons. As to this clonotype: Its target is unknown.

Patients with uncontrolled infections, other autoimmune diseases, pregnancy or lactation were excluded. The TCR was taken from a man younger than 40 with Graves' ophthalmopathy. Sequenced sample: blood.

The CDR3 DNA reads TGTGCCAGCAGTCCGACAGGGTTCAGCGAGCAGTACTTC. This gives the protein CASSPTGFSEQYF. This chain joins TRBV27 and TRBJ2-7; 7 bases align to TRBD1. The CDR3 contains 13 residues. V lost 5 bases and J lost 6; bases outside the gene matches: 7. Germline CDR1 and CDR2: MNHEY and SMNVEV (reference sequence).